This T cell receptor beta chain was identified during a study of T cell responses to AZD1222 COVID-19 vaccine. The wider study: Both about-4-week and about-12-week second-dose recipients were combined. Study-wide results and limits: Only after the peak T cell response were repertoires sampled. Clonal diversity was possibly underestimated, and the donors were mostly white British, with more females. Vaccine-related CD4 TCRs covered spike, predominating at 160-218 and 743-854.

This clone occurred once. Its target is unknown. Generated by immunoSEQ multiplex PCR, the TCRdb table keeps only in-frame clones and is missing some. Of 130,000 to 150,000 clones listed, roughly nine tenths were seen once; the top ten hold 1.5% to 2%. Trimming removed 6 bases from V and 6 bases from J, with 18 bases in between. The CDR3 covers 14 residues. CDR1 is MNHEY and CDR2 is SVGAGI in the germline V gene. This chain links TRBV6-5 with TRBJ2-7, with D possibly being TRBD2 (6 bases). Source: peripheral blood, taken on day 0 of AZD1222 vaccination. This TCR derives from an adult in good health. In DNA, the CDR3 is TGTGCCAGCAGGGAGGGCACCCTACCTCTCGAGCAGTACTTC. This gives the protein CASREGTLPLEQYF.